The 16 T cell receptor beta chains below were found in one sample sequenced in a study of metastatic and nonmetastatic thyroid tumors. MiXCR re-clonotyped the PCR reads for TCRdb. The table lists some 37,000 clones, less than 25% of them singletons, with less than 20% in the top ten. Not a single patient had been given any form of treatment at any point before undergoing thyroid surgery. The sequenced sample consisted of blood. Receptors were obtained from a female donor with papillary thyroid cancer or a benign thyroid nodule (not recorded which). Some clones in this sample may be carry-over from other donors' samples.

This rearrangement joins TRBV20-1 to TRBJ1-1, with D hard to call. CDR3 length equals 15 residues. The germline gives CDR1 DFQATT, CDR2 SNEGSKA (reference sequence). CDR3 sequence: CSVPPLGWRVTEAFF. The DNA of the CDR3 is TGCAGCGTCCCGCCCCTTGGGTGGAGAGTCACTGAAGCTTTCTTT.

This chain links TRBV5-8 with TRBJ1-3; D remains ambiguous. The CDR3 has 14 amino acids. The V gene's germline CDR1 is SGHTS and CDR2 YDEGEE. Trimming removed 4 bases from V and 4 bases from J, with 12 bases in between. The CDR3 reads CASSARWRGNTIYF. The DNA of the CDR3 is TGTGCCAGCAGCGCCCGGTGGAGGGGAAACACCATATATTTT.

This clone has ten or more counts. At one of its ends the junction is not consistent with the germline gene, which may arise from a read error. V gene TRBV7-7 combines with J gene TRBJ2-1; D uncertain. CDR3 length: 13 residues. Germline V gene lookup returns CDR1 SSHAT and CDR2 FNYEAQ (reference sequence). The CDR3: CASSHGPDNEQFF. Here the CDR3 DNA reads TGTGCTAGCAGCCATGGACCAGACAATGAGCAGTTCTTC.

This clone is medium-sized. CDR3 nucleotide sequence: TGTGCCAGCAGTTCAGCGGGGAGAAACTCCTACAATGAGCAGTTCTTC. It is translated as CASSSAGRNSYNEQFF. The gene calls are TRBV6-1 and TRBJ2-1, with 7 bases aligning to TRBD2. The junction had 7 bases not matched to a gene; V was cut back by 5 bases and J by 0 bases. Germline loops: CDR1 MNHNS, CDR2 SASEGT. The CDR3 is made up of 16 amino acids.

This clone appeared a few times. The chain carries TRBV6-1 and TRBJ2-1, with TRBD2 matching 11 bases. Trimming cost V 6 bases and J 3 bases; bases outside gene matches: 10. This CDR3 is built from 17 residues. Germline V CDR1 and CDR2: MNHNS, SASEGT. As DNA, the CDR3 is TGTGCCAGCAGCAAGCTGACTAGCGGGAATAGCTACAATGAGCAGTTCTTC. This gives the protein CASSKLTSGNSYNEQFF.

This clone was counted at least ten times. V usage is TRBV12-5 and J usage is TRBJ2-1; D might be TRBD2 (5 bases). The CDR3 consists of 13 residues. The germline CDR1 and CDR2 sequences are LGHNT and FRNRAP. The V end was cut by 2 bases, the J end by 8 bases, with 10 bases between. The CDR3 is CASGLSLAHEQFF. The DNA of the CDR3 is TGTGCTAGTGGTTTGTCCCTAGCTCATGAGCAGTTCTTC.

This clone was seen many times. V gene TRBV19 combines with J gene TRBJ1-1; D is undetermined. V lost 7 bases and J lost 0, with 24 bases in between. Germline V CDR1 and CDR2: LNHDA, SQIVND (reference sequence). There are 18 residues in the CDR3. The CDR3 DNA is TGTGCCAGTACCCGCCAGACGGCGGGAAGCACTATGAACACTGAAGCTTTCTTT. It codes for CASTRQTAGSTMNTEAFF.

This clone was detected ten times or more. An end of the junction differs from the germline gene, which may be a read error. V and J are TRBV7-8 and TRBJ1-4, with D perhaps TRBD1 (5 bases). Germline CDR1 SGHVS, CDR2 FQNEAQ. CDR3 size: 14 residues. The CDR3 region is CASSSNGGSEKLLF. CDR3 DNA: TGTGCCAGCAGCTCGAATGGGGGAAGTGAAAAACTGCTTTTT.

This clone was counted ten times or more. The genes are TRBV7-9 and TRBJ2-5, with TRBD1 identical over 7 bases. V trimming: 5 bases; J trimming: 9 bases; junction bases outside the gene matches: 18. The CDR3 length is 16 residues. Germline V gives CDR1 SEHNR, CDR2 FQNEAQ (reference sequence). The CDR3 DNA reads TGTGCCAGCAGCCATACAGGGGAATTACCCCAGGTGGCCCAGTACTTC. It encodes CASSHTGELPQVAQYF. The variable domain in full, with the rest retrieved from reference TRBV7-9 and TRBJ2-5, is DTGVSQNPRHKITKRGQNVTFRCDPISEHNRLYWYRQTLGQGPEFLTYFQNEAQLEKSRLLSDRFSAERPKGSFSTLEIQRTEQGDSAMYLCASSHTGELPQVAQYFGPGTRLLVL.

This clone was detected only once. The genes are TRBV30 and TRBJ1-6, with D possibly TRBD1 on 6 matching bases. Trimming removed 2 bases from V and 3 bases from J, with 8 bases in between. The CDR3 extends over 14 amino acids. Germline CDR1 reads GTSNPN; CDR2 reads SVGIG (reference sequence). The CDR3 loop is CAWSSDSYNSPLHF. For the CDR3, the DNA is TGTGCCTGGAGTTCGGACAGCTATAATTCACCCCTCCACTTT.

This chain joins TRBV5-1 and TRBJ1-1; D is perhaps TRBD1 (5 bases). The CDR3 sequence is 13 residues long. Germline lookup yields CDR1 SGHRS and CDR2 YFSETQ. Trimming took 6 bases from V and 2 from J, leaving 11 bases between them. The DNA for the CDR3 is TGCGCCAGCATCTTCGGGACTAACACTGAAGCTTTCTTT. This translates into CASIFGTNTEAFF.

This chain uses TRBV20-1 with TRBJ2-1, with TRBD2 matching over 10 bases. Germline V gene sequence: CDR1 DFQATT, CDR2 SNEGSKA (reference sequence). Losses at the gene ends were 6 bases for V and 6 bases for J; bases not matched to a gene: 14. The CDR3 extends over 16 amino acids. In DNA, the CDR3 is TGCAGTGCCCCCGGGACTCTAGCGGGAGTTCGCAATGAGCAGTTCTTC. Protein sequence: CSAPGTLAGVRNEQFF.

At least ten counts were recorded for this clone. The CDR3, as DNA: TGTGCCAGCGCTTGGGAGACTGGAAACACCATATATTTT. Translation gives CASAWETGNTIYF. This chain links TRBV11-2 with TRBJ1-3; no firm D call. Trimming stripped 8 bases from V and 2 bases from J, with 10 bases between. This CDR3 region has 13 residues. The germline gives CDR1 SGHAT, CDR2 FQNNGV.

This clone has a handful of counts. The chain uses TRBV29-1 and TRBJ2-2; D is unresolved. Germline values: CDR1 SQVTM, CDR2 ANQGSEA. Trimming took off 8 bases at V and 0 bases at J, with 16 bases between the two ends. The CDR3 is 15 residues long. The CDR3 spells CSFPLGSANTGELFF. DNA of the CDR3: TGCAGCTTTCCCCTCGGGTCAGCGAACACCGGGGAGCTGTTTTTT.

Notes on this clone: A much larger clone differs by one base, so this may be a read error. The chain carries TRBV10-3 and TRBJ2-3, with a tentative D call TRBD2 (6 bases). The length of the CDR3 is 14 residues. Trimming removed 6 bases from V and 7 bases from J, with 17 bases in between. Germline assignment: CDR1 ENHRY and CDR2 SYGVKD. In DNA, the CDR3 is TGTGCCATCAGCCCCTCGCGGGAATGCTATACGCAGTATTTT. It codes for CAISPSRECYTQYF.

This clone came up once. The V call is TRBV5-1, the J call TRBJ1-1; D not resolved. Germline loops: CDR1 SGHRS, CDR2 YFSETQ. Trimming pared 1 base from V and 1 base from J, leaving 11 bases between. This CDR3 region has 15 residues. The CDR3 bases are TGCGCCAGCAGCTTGATGACGGGGAGGAACACTGAAGCTTTCTTT. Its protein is CASSLMTGRNTEAFF.